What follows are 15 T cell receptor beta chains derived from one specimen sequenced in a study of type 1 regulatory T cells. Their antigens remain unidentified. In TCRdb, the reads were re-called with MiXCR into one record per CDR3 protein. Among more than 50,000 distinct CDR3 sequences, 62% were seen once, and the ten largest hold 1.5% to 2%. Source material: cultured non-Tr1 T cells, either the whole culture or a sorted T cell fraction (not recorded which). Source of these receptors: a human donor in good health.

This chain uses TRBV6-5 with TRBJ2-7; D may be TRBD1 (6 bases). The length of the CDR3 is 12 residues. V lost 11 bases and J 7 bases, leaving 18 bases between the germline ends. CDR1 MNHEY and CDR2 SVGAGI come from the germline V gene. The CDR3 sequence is CAAGESPGEQYF. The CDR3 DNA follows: TGTGCCGCAGGGGAGTCCCCAGGGGAGCAGTACTTC.

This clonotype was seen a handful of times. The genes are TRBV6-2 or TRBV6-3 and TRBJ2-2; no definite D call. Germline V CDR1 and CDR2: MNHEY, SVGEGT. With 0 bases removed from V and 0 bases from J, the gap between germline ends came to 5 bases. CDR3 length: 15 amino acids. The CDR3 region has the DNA TGTGCCAGCAGTTACTCGCGCGCGAACACCGGGGAGCTGTTTTTT. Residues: CASSYSRANTGELFF.

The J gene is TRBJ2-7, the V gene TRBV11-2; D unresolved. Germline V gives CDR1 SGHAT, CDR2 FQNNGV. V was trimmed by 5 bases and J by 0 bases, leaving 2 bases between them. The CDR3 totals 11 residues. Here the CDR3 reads CASSRSYEQYF. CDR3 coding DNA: TGTGCCAGCAGCCGCTCCTACGAGCAGTACTTC.

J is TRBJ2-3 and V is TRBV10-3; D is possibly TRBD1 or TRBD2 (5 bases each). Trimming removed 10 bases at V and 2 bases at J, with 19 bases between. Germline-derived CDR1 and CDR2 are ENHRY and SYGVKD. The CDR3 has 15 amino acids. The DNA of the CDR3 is TGTGCCACCGGAGGTTTCGGGGCGGCCACAGATACGCAGTATTTT. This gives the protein CATGGFGAATDTQYF.

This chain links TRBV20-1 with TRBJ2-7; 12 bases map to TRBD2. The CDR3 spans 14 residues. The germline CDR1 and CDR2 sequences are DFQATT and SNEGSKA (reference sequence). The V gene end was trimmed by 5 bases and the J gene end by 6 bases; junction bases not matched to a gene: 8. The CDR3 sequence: CSAHRLAGAGEQYF. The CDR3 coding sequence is TGCAGTGCTCACCGACTAGCGGGAGCTGGCGAGCAGTACTTC.

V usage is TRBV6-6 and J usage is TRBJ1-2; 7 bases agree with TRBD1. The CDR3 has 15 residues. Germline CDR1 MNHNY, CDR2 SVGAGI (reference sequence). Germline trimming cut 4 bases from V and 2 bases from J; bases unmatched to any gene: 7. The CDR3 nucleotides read TGTGCCAGCAGTTCCAGGGGGACTGGGAACTATGGCTACACCTTC. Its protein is CASSSRGTGNYGYTF.

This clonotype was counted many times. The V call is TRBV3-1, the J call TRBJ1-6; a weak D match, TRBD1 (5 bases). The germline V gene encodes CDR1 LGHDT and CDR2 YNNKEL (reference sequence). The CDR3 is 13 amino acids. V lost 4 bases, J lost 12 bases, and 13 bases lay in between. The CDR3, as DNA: TGTGCCAGCAGCCCTACTCAGGGTGGACCCCTCCACTTT. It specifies CASSPTQGGPLHF.

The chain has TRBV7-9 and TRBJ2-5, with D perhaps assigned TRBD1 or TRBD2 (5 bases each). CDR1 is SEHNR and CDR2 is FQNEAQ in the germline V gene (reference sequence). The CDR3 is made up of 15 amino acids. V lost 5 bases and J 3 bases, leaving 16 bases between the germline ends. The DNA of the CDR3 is TGTGCCAGCAGCATGACGGGACGGGAAAAAGAGACCCAGTACTTC. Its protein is CASSMTGREKETQYF. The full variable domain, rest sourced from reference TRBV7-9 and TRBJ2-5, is DTGVSQNPRHKITKRGQNVTFRCDPISEHNRLYWYRQTLGQGPEFLTYFQNEAQLEKSRLLSDRFSAERPKGSFSTLEIQRTEQGDSAMYLCASSMTGREKETQYFGPGTRLLVL.

The CDR3, as DNA: TGTGCCAGCAGCCCGTCCGGGGCCGGAGTTAATCAGCCCCAGCATTTT. The encoded protein is CASSPSGAGVNQPQHF. The chain recombines TRBV3-1 with TRBJ1-5; tentative D call: TRBD1 (5 bases). Between the trimmed V and J ends, which lost 4 bases and 4 bases, there was a span of 17 bases. Germline V gene lookup returns CDR1 LGHDT and CDR2 YNNKEL (reference sequence). The CDR3 runs to 16 residues.

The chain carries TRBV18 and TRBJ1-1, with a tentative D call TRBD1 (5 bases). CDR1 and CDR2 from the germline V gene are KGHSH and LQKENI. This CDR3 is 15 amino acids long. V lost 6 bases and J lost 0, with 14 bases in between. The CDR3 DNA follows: TGTGCCAGCTCTCAGGGATATTCTATGAACACTGAAGCTTTCTTT. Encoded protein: CASSQGYSMNTEAFF.

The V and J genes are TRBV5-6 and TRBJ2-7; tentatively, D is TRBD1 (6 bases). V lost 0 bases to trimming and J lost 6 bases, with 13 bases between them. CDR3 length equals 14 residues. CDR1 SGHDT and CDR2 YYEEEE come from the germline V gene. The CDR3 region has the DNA TGTGCCAGCAGCTTGGGAGGGGGAGTGAGCGAGCAGTACTTC. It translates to CASSLGGGVSEQYF.

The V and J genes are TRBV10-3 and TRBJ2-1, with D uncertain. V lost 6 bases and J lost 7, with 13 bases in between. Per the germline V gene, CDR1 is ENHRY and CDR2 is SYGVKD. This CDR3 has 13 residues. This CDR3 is CAISPSLANEQFF. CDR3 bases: TGTGCCATCAGCCCTTCTCTCGCGAATGAGCAGTTCTTC.

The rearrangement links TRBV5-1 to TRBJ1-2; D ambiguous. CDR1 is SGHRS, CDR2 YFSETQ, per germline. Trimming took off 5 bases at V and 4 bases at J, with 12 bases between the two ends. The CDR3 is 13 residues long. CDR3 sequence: CASRSTQSYGYTF. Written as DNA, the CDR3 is TGCGCCAGCAGAAGCACACAGTCCTATGGCTACACCTTC.

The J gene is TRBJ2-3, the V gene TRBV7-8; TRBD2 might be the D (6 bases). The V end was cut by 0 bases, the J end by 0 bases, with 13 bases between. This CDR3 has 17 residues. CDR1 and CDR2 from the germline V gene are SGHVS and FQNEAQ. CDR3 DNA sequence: TGTGCCAGCAGCTTAGCGCGGGGAAGGCTTAGCACAGATACGCAGTATTTT. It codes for CASSLARGRLSTDTQYF. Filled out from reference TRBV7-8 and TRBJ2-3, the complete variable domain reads GAGVSQSPRYKVAKRGQDVALRCDPISGHVSLFWYQQALGQGPEFLTYFQNEAQLDKSGLPSDRFFAERPEGSVSTLKIQRTQQEDSAVYLCASSLARGRLSTDTQYFGPGTRLTVL.

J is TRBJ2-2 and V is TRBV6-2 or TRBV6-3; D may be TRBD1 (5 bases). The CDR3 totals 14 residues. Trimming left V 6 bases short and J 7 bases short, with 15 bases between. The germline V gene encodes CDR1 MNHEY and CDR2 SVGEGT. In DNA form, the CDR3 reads TGTGCCAGCAGCGTACTACTCAGGGACGGGGAGCTGTTTTTT. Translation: CASSVLLRDGELFF.